The entry that follows covers one T cell receptor (beta chain) sequence. Its cognate antigen has yet to be identified. Per-base quality was not reported, and no clone a single base away is much larger than it. The data were taken from a study of blood T cell repertoires in COVID-19 (dated by TCRdb to 2018 to 2021). For context, the study as a whole: Collaborator samples came from the United States, Italy and Spain and covered acute and convalescent phases of COVID-19. The prospective study material was composed of cDNA or gDNA derived from T cells, B-cell-depleted T cells, or PBMCs. Subjects who had been exposed to COVID-19, were actively infected with it, or had recovered from it provided the deeply sampled blood TCRbeta repertoires that made up the dataset. The repertoires were released in a freely available public database intended as a resource for research on the immune response to SARS-CoV-2. Samples were obtained from the ongoing ImmuneRACE study (first 160 participants) and from over 1,000 subjects provided by 6 global collaborators. Nearly every sample came with metadata listing a de-identified subject ID, COVID-19 status, age in years and sex. Where HLA class I and class II types were available, the types were taken from metadata supplied by the sample provider, not from assay-based typing.

V lost 5 bases and J lost 3 bases; the stretch between them is 6 bases long. The CDR3, from cysteine to phenylalanine, totals 11 residues. Only CDR3 DNA is held: 33 bases, read in frame from base 1. The germline V gene gives CDR1 as SGHRS and CDR2 as YFSETQ. TCRbeta CDR3 regions were amplified from genomic DNA using the immunoSEQ Assay, a bias-controlled multiplex PCR. In the original analysis: Within the assay, amplification of reference gene primers was used to estimate how many nucleated cells each sample contained. Sequence reads were collapsed and filtered to measure the absolute abundance of every unique TCRbeta CDR3 rearrangement. Productive Simpson clonality was computed per sample as the square root of Simpson's diversity index over productive rearrangements. TCRdb took over this immuneACCESS table, retaining in-frame rearrangements with V and J assigned. Such tables are incomplete; in checked studies, under half of the missing clones stem from an unresolved V gene, and the remainder is unexplained. That table furnishes V, J and clone size, whereas the DNA furnished D and trimming. This sample gives 55,000 to 80,000 clones in total; 89% of them show up just once. The ten largest clones add up to 8.2% of the sample.

Whole blood was collected in K2EDTA tubes by collaborating institutions according to the institutions' own protocols. For TCRbeta analysis, collaborators shipped samples as frozen whole blood, isolated PBMCs, or DNA extracted from either of those sample types. What the work shows at the level of the full study, not this receptor alone: How much clinical and demographic metadata was included differed by source and by participant, and the metadata was provided uncurated.

The rearrangement combines TRBV5-1 with TRBJ2-7; the D gene is perhaps TRBD2, from 6 matching bases. The sequencing input was peripheral blood. The sequence was collected from a man aged 50 to 59 with active COVID-19. CDR3 reads: CASREGYEQYF. In nucleotides, the sequence is TGCGCCAGCAGGGAGGGCTACGAGCAGTACTTC.